A selection of T cell receptor beta chains follows, all from one sample in a study of T cells in Graves' hyperthyroidism and ophthalmopathy. Each CDR3 protein gets one entry after TCRdb re-called the multiplex PCR reads with MiXCR. Of over 500,000 distinct CDR3 sequences in the sample, 40% to 55% were seen once. The specimen sequenced was peripheral blood or thyroid tissue (not recorded which). These receptors were collected from an adult woman with Graves' disease, either hyperthyroidism or ophthalmopathy (not recorded which). Each CDR3 is given with its conserved first and last residue. Fields, in order: D gene, J gene, V gene, clone size, CDR3 DNA, CDR3 protein. A D gene is named only where the DNA matches it firmly. Where a row states a size, it is once, few, many or the class of an expanded clone; other rows omit it.

d_call: -; j_call: TRBJ1-2; v_call: TRBV24-1; clone_size: many; cdr3_nt: TGTGCCACCAGCTTCGGCCAGGTGTACACCTTC; cdr3_aa: CATSFGQVYTF
d_call: -; j_call: TRBJ1-5; v_call: TRBV6-1; clone_size: few; cdr3_nt: TGTGCCAGCAGTGAACCCGGTTACGCCGGCCGGGGGCCCCAGCATTTT; cdr3_aa: CASSEPGYAGRGPQHF
d_call: TRBD1; j_call: TRBJ2-7; v_call: TRBV5-1; clone_size: few; cdr3_nt: TGTGCCAGCTCACCAGGGACAGGGGGATCCGGCGAGCAGTACTTC; cdr3_aa: CASSPGTGGSGEQYF
d_call: TRBD2; j_call: TRBJ2-7; v_call: TRBV7-9; clone_size: -; cdr3_nt: TGTGCCAGCAGCCATTTAGGACTAGCGGGACCCTCCTACGAGCAGTACTTC; cdr3_aa: CASSHLGLAGPSYEQYF
d_call: -; j_call: TRBJ2-7; v_call: TRBV7-9; clone_size: -; cdr3_nt: TGTGCCAGCAGCTCCCCTCGGTCGAACGAGCAGTACTTC; cdr3_aa: CASSSPRSNEQYF
d_call: -; j_call: TRBJ2-7; v_call: TRBV9; clone_size: -; cdr3_nt: TGTGCCAGCAGCGTAGACCTCTCCTACGAGCAGTACTTC; cdr3_aa: CASSVDLSYEQYF
d_call: -; j_call: TRBJ2-7; v_call: TRBV29-1; clone_size: -; cdr3_nt: TGCAGGCGGAGGGGGGGTGCCTACGAGCAGTACTTC; cdr3_aa: CRRRGGAYEQYF
d_call: -; j_call: TRBJ2-7; v_call: TRBV6-2/TRBV6-3; clone_size: -; cdr3_nt: TGTGCCACAGGCTCGAACGAGCAGTACTTC; cdr3_aa: CATGSNEQYF
d_call: -; j_call: TRBJ1-2; v_call: TRBV6-6; clone_size: few; cdr3_nt: TGTGCCAGCGAGGCAGGGGCTTTCGTTGGCTACACCTTC; cdr3_aa: CASEAGAFVGYTF
d_call: -; j_call: TRBJ1-3; v_call: TRBV2; clone_size: few; cdr3_nt: TGTGCCACAGTCGGCGATGGGGACACCATATATTTT; cdr3_aa: CATVGDGDTIYF
d_call: TRBD1; j_call: TRBJ2-2; v_call: TRBV11-2; clone_size: -; cdr3_nt: TGTGCCAGCAGCCCGACAGGGTTGTCCGGGGAGCTGTTTTTT; cdr3_aa: CASSPTGLSGELFF
d_call: -; j_call: TRBJ1-5; v_call: TRBV10-3; clone_size: -; cdr3_nt: TGTGCCATCAGTGAGTCGGTTAGCGGCAATCAGCCCCAGCATTTT; cdr3_aa: CAISESVSGNQPQHF
d_call: -; j_call: TRBJ2-5; v_call: TRBV3-1; clone_size: many; cdr3_nt: TGTGCCAGCAGCCAAGATTACCGGGGGGCAGAGACCCAGTACTTC; cdr3_aa: CASSQDYRGAETQYF
d_call: -; j_call: TRBJ2-7; v_call: TRBV6-1; clone_size: few; cdr3_nt: TGTGCCAGCAGTGAATTGAGGTTTGACAGGACCTACGAGCAGTACTTC; cdr3_aa: CASSELRFDRTYEQYF
d_call: TRBD1; j_call: TRBJ1-2; v_call: TRBV24-1; clone_size: few; cdr3_nt: TGTGCCACCAGTGATTCACAGGGGGCGCGGGGGGACGATGGCTACACCTTC; cdr3_aa: CATSDSQGARGDDGYTF
d_call: -; j_call: TRBJ1-2; v_call: TRBV15; clone_size: -; cdr3_nt: TGTGCCACCAGCAGACAGGGAGAAAGGGGCTACACCTTC; cdr3_aa: CATSRQGERGYTF
d_call: -; j_call: TRBJ1-5; v_call: TRBV10-3; clone_size: once; cdr3_nt: TGTGCCATCAGTGAGTCGGGGGGCGAGCCCCAGCATTTT; cdr3_aa: CAISESGGEPQHF
d_call: -; j_call: TRBJ1-2; v_call: TRBV5-1; clone_size: few; cdr3_nt: TGCGCCAGCAGCTTGAGGACGGGGCCATATGGCTACACCTTC; cdr3_aa: CASSLRTGPYGYTF
d_call: TRBD2; j_call: TRBJ2-7; v_call: TRBV19; clone_size: -; cdr3_nt: TGTGCCAGTAGTATAAGTGGACTAGCGGGAACATCCTACGAGCAGTACTTC; cdr3_aa: CASSISGLAGTSYEQYF
d_call: -; j_call: TRBJ2-6; v_call: TRBV19; clone_size: -; cdr3_nt: TGTGCCAGTACGGACCTCGCTGGGGCCAACGTCCTGACTTTC; cdr3_aa: CASTDLAGANVLTF
d_call: -; j_call: TRBJ1-2; v_call: TRBV11-2; clone_size: few; cdr3_nt: TGTGCCAGCACCTTGGGGACCGCCGCTAACTATGGCTACACCTTC; cdr3_aa: CASTLGTAANYGYTF
d_call: TRBD1; j_call: TRBJ2-7; v_call: TRBV7-9; clone_size: few; cdr3_nt: TGTGCCAGCAGCTCCTCCGACAGGGGGCCTTACGAGCAGTACTTC; cdr3_aa: CASSSSDRGPYEQYF
d_call: -; j_call: TRBJ1-1; v_call: TRBV11-2; clone_size: -; cdr3_nt: TGTGCCAGCCAGCCATGGGGAAGCACTGAAGCTTTCTTT; cdr3_aa: CASQPWGSTEAFF
d_call: TRBD1; j_call: TRBJ1-1; v_call: TRBV20-1; clone_size: -; cdr3_nt: TGCAGTGCTAGTGCCCCCGATAGGACAGGGGCTGAAGCTTTCTTT; cdr3_aa: CSASAPDRTGAEAFF
d_call: -; j_call: TRBJ1-5; v_call: TRBV9; clone_size: many; cdr3_nt: TGTGCCAGCAGCGCTTCTGACAGGAGCAATCAGCCCCAGCATTTT; cdr3_aa: CASSASDRSNQPQHF
d_call: -; j_call: TRBJ2-6; v_call: TRBV11-2; clone_size: many; cdr3_nt: TGTGCCAGCAGCGACGGGACCTACGTCCTGACTTTC; cdr3_aa: CASSDGTYVLTF
d_call: TRBD2; j_call: TRBJ2-1; v_call: TRBV7-8; clone_size: few; cdr3_nt: TGTGCCAGCAGGACTAGCGGGAGCCCCAATGAGCAGTTCTTC; cdr3_aa: CASRTSGSPNEQFF
d_call: TRBD2; j_call: TRBJ2-2; v_call: TRBV9; clone_size: -; cdr3_nt: TGTGCCAGCAGCGATGGACTAGCGGGAGAACGGGGTACCGGGGAGCTGTTTTTT; cdr3_aa: CASSDGLAGERGTGELFF
d_call: -; j_call: TRBJ1-1; v_call: TRBV29-1; clone_size: -; cdr3_nt: TGCAGCGTTGCCTGGGTTGCTTTTGAAGCTTTCTTT; cdr3_aa: CSVAWVAFEAFF
d_call: -; j_call: TRBJ2-7; v_call: TRBV15; clone_size: many; cdr3_nt: TGTGCCACCTCCGGTCAGGGAGCGTTCTACGAGCAGTACTTC; cdr3_aa: CATSGQGAFYEQYF
d_call: -; j_call: TRBJ1-2; v_call: TRBV20-1; clone_size: -; cdr3_nt: TGCAGTGCTAGAGGGGCGGGGAGAGGGGACGATGGCTACACCTTC; cdr3_aa: CSARGAGRGDDGYTF
d_call: -; j_call: TRBJ2-7; v_call: TRBV7-3; clone_size: many; cdr3_nt: TGTGCCAGCAGCTTAACCACCCGGGCCGAGCAGTACTTC; cdr3_aa: CASSLTTRAEQYF
d_call: TRBD1; j_call: TRBJ1-6; v_call: TRBV20-1; clone_size: -; cdr3_nt: TGCAGTGCTTCGAAGACAGGGAGGAATAATTCACCCCTCCACTTT; cdr3_aa: CSASKTGRNNSPLHF
d_call: TRBD1; j_call: TRBJ2-7; v_call: TRBV18; clone_size: -; cdr3_nt: TGTGCCAGCTCACCCTCGGGACAGGGTTCCTACGAGCAGTACTTC; cdr3_aa: CASSPSGQGSYEQYF
d_call: -; j_call: TRBJ1-5; v_call: TRBV20-1; clone_size: -; cdr3_nt: TGCAGTGCTAGGATGGGGTCCAATCAGCCCCAGCATTTT; cdr3_aa: CSARMGSNQPQHF
d_call: TRBD1; j_call: TRBJ1-1; v_call: TRBV20-1; clone_size: many; cdr3_nt: TGCAGTGCTAGAGGGTTCAGGGGGGGGTCGAACACTGAAGCTTTCTTT; cdr3_aa: CSARGFRGGSNTEAFF
d_call: TRBD1; j_call: TRBJ2-5; v_call: TRBV20-1; clone_size: many; cdr3_nt: TGCAGTGCTAGCCTCACAGGGGACCAAGAGACCCAGTACTTC; cdr3_aa: CSASLTGDQETQYF
d_call: -; j_call: TRBJ1-5; v_call: TRBV2; clone_size: -; cdr3_nt: TGTGCCAGCAGCGGGGTTGATCAGCCCCAGCATTTT; cdr3_aa: CASSGVDQPQHF
d_call: -; j_call: TRBJ1-2; v_call: TRBV11-2; clone_size: few; cdr3_nt: TGTGCCAGCAGCCGATCTCGTGCGGAGTATGGCTACACCTTC; cdr3_aa: CASSRSRAEYGYTF
d_call: -; j_call: TRBJ1-2; v_call: TRBV7-4; clone_size: few; cdr3_nt: TGTGCCAGCAGCTCTAGAGCGGGACTCTATGGCTACACCTTC; cdr3_aa: CASSSRAGLYGYTF